The rows below give T cell receptor beta chains drawn from one sample of a study of CD8+ T cells in alopecia areata. TCRdb's copy holds only in-frame clones and misses some; the assay was immunoSEQ multiplex PCR. The data show around 140,000 clones, 49% seen once. Here the sequenced sample was CD8+ T cells sorted from blood, taken at week 0. The receptors shown here come from a human donor with alopecia areata. CDR3s include the opening cysteine and the closing phenylalanine or tryptophan. A D gene is named only where the DNA matches it firmly. Part of the rows lack a size; the others show once, few, many or a class for expanded clones.

CDR3,DNA,V,J,D,size
CASSPRQGNQPQHF,TGTGCCAGCAGTCCCCGGCAGGGGAATCAGCCCCAGCATTTT,TRBV27,TRBJ1-5,NA,few
CASSLTGTGGRQPQHF,TGTGCCAGCAGCTTAACCGGGACAGGGGGCAGGCAGCCCCAGCATTTT,TRBV7-2,TRBJ1-5,TRBD1,few
CASSPSIAGGWNTQYF,TGTGCCAGCAGCCCGAGCATAGCGGGGGGCTGGAATACGCAGTATTTT,TRBV11-2,TRBJ2-3,TRBD2,NA
CASSLGGGEQFF,TGTGCCAGCAGCTTGGGGGGAGGTGAGCAGTTCTTC,TRBV5-4,TRBJ2-1,NA,NA
CASSLDVVGRNEQFF,TGTGCCAGCAGCTTAGATGTTGTGGGGCGTAATGAGCAGTTCTTC,TRBV5-8,TRBJ2-1,NA,NA
CASSDSEGGDEQFF,TGTGCCAGCAGTGACTCAGAGGGGGGCGATGAGCAGTTCTTC,TRBV6-5,TRBJ2-1,NA,NA
CASTGDAGRTEAFF,TGTGCCAGCACTGGGGATGCAGGGAGGACTGAAGCTTTCTTT,TRBV5-6,TRBJ1-1,NA,NA
CASSMWIESGSPLHF,TGTGCCAGTAGTATGTGGATCGAGAGCGGATCACCCCTCCACTTT,TRBV19,TRBJ1-6,NA,NA
CASSHTQGAVDEQFF,TGCGCCAGCAGCCACACTCAGGGGGCAGTCGATGAGCAGTTCTTC,TRBV4-3,TRBJ2-1,TRBD1,NA
CASSPRQGQETQYF,TGTGCCAGCTCACCACGGCAGGGCCAAGAGACCCAGTACTTC,TRBV18,TRBJ2-5,NA,NA
CASRPGQGVSQPQHF,TGTGCCAGCAGGCCGGGACAGGGGGTCTCCCAGCCCCAGCATTTT,TRBV6-5,TRBJ1-5,TRBD1,NA
CAWSVPGALNTEAFF,TGTGCCTGGAGTGTACCGGGAGCATTGAACACTGAAGCTTTCTTT,TRBV30,TRBJ1-1,NA,NA
CASSSPFVADTQYF,TGTGCCAGCAGCTCCCCGTTTGTGGCAGATACGCAGTATTTT,TRBV7-9,TRBJ2-3,NA,few
CASSSDQFNEKLFF,TGCGCCAGCAGTTCGGACCAGTTTAATGAAAAACTGTTTTTT,TRBV5-1,TRBJ1-4,NA,once